The 6 T cell receptor beta chains in this list originate from one sample, sequenced in a study of control samples from healthy donors and cancer patients. TCRdb keeps only in-frame clones here, not all; method: immunoSEQ multiplex PCR. The sample carries fewer than 200,000 clones, 85% to 90% recorded once. The specimen was blood. The receptors were gathered from a man aged 25 to 45 in good health.

This clone was found once. The rearrangement uses TRBV13 and TRBJ1-3; the match to TRBD1 covers 9 bases. V lost 5 bases, J lost 5 bases, and 4 bases stayed unmatched. The CDR3 is 14 amino acids. Germline loops: CDR1 PRHDT, CDR2 FYEKMQ (reference sequence). CDR3 residues: CASSPGTGRNTIYF. Here the CDR3 DNA reads TGTGCCAGCAGCCCCGGGACAGGGAGAAACACCATATATTTT.

V is TRBV6-5 and J is TRBJ1-1; no clear D. Trimming left V 4 bases short and J 1 base short, with 7 bases between. CDR1 and CDR2 from the germline V gene are MNHEY and SVGAGI. The CDR3 is 13 amino acids. In nucleotides, the CDR3 is TGTGCCAGCAGTTTACAAACGAACACTGAAGCTTTCTTT. Protein sequence: CASSLQTNTEAFF.

This chain joins TRBV7-3 and TRBJ2-3, with a possible D match to TRBD2 (6 bases). Germline values: CDR1 SGHTA, CDR2 FQGTGA. V dropped 3 bases and J dropped 0 bases, with 10 bases sitting between them. CDR3 length: 15 amino acids. In nucleotides, the CDR3 is TGTGCCAGCAGCTTGGGGGGTACTAGCACAGATACGCAGTATTTT. This codes for CASSLGGTSTDTQYF.

The chain is built from TRBV19 and TRBJ2-5, with D possibly being TRBD1 or TRBD2 (5 bases each). Between the trimmed V and J ends, which lost 11 bases and 5 bases, there was a span of 18 bases. This CDR3 contains 13 residues. Germline V gives CDR1 LNHDA, CDR2 SQIVND (reference sequence). The CDR3 DNA follows: TGTGCCTCCCAATTCCAGGGAGCGGAGACCCAGTACTTC. Translation gives CASQFQGAETQYF.

The CDR3 loop is CASRSSGLSSYEQYF. The CDR3 bases are TGTGCCAGCAGATCCAGCGGACTAAGCTCCTACGAGCAGTACTTC. The rearrangement links TRBV6-5 to TRBJ2-7, with D perhaps matching TRBD2 (6 bases). Trimming left V 6 bases short and J 0 bases short, with 15 bases between. Germline CDR1 reads MNHEY; CDR2 reads SVGAGI. This CDR3 is 15 amino acids long.

This chain joins TRBV7-9 and TRBJ1-5; D may be TRBD1 (6 bases). The CDR3 extends over 14 amino acids. The germline V and J ends were trimmed by 6 bases and 5 bases, with 14 bases remaining between them. Looked up from germline, CDR1 is SEHNR and CDR2 is FQNEAQ (reference sequence). The CDR3 DNA sequence: TGTGCCAGCAGTCCCGAGGGGGGGTATCAGCCCCAGCATTTT. Translating it yields CASSPEGGYQPQHF. Together with reference TRBV7-9 and TRBJ1-5, the CDR3 gives the full variable domain: DTGVSQNPRHKITKRGQNVTFRCDPISEHNRLYWYRQTLGQGPEFLTYFQNEAQLEKSRLLSDRFSAERPKGSFSTLEIQRTEQGDSAMYLCASSPEGGYQPQHFGDGTRLSIL.